This TCR beta chain appears in the sequencing data of a study of cytomegalovirus exposure and HLA in healthy donors (dated by TCRdb to between 2016 and 2019). At the level of the whole study: According to an earlier analysis of 587 of the donors, about 170 million T cells yielded 90 million to 140 million unique TCR beta sequences and about 300 Gb of sequence data. Because of strong linkage in the cohort, five DR-DQ haplotypes were treated as single units for association and clustering. In a later genetic analysis, genome-wide SNP genotypes for about 65% of the 666 donors were used, and that subset was treated as a discovery cohort. On average, roughly 250,000 unique TCR beta nucleotide sequences were sequenced per donor among several hundred genotyped donors of the cohort, with roughly 19% of those sequences being non-productive. Every discovery cohort repertoire had been produced on one sequencing platform. Donor age, sex, ethnicity and CMV serostatus were compiled together with the repertoire data. In an earlier analysis of about 590 of the donors, high-throughput TCR beta sequencing was used to judge whether each TCR beta V gene segment behaved as functional or pseudogenic. A later analysis re-examined previously published TCR beta repertoires from roughly 720 donors and added high-resolution HLA genotyping to investigate patterns of TCR occurrence. Class I and class II HLA loci were covered by the typing at four-digit resolution. Using immunosequencing, the study profiled T cell repertoires from 640 or so subjects and related those repertoires to cytomegalovirus serostatus. Along with the approximately 600-subject first cohort, a separate validation cohort of around 110 different subjects was used. The aim of the study was to test whether cataloging public T cell receptors could identify signatures of past pathogen exposure. An early release covering 500 to 750 HLA-typed donors comprised about 320 gigabases of sequencing data and around 80 million unique TCR sequences. The genetic ancestry cluster associated with self-reported Caucasian donors included roughly 84% of the roughly 380 genotyped donors. In the later analysis, no new phenotypic data were used to find candidate immune exposures; instead, reliance was placed on TCR beta sequences and their occurrence across donors. The number of donors typed differed by locus, with about 629-630 for A, B, C, DRB1 and DQB1, around 560 for DQA1, over 600 for DPA1, and around 430 for DPB1. High-throughput TCR immunosequencing, statistical association of individual TCRs with disease status, and machine learning were combined to predict cytomegalovirus infection status. Overall study results and their limits: Most CMV-associated TCR beta chains appeared to be HLA-restricted in a later analysis, and the HLA associations seemed to be driven largely by CMV exposure. For the cohort, immune exposure information was limited to CMV serostatus. Strong co-occurrence of HLA alleles, especially DR and DQ, made assigning TCR associations to individual alleles difficult. A later analysis found that HLA-associated TCR beta chains were more clonally expanded and had lower generation probabilities than equally common non-associated chains. In a later analysis, some 17,000 TCR beta sequences were associated with specific HLA alleles at a false discovery rate of 0.05. In vitro tests confirmed that a few of the cytomegalovirus-associated TCR beta chains recognize cytomegalovirus antigens. The authors suggested that the approach could potentially be extended to other disease states and immunological phenotypes. Several of the top co-occurrence clusters appeared to be linked to parvovirus B19, influenza, CMV and Epstein-Barr virus, according to a later analysis. In an earlier analysis of approximately 600 of the donors, most TCR beta V segments were observed in productive rearrangements about 87% or about 30% of the time, broadly matching IMGT annotations. A further reported finding was that TCR beta sequences accurately predicted the HLA-A and HLA-B alleles for most subjects in the first cohort. The presence/absence analyses assumed that sequencing depth was roughly uniform across donors, and that assumption may not be true. V-gene and J-gene trimming of TCR beta chains was associated with a missense DCLRE1C variant in a later genetic analysis, and the association was replicated in an independent cohort. In a later analysis, the rate of TCR association differed among HLA loci, with DRB1 alleles having the most associated TCRs and HLA-C alleles having the fewest. In this cohort, only TCR beta chains were sequenced, and detectable features were limited by the absence of alpha or paired-chain data. Most TCR sequences were seen in very few donors, while some public TCRs were found in many individuals. A group of highly shared sequence variants was considered likely to be a technical artifact of the sequencing pipeline. In both the original and validation cohorts, the classifier was reported to diagnose cytomegalovirus status with high specificity and sensitivity. A total of roughly 160 TCR beta chains were listed by the study as associated with cytomegalovirus. According to a later genetic analysis, donors in an Asian-associated ancestry cluster had fewer N-insertions in productive TCRs than the roughly 700-donor mean. Because HLA typing was missing for some donors at each locus, association tests included only the typed subset. About 15 rarely observed V segments, including chromosome 9 orphons, were excluded from the earlier analysis of a few hundred of the donors because counts were too low. Linkage disequilibrium might explain the correlated functional status among segregating V segments, but an unknown experimental factor could not be ruled out.

The cohort was made up of around 720 healthy bone marrow donors. All cohort members were sampled while nominally healthy, although unrecorded immune exposures were likely present. The donor tested CMV seronegative and was one of the 352 seronegative cohort members. A peripheral blood sample was collected from each donor, and TCR beta sequencing was performed on peripheral blood mononuclear cells. The Qiagen DNeasy Blood Extraction Kit was used to extract genomic DNA from the blood cell samples. With respect to this clone: The target of this receptor is not known. One base away there is no much larger clone; base qualities are not given.

The library was prepared using the immunoSEQ multiplex PCR assay. A mixture of 60 forward primers for TCR Vbeta segments and 13 reverse primers for TCR Jbeta segments was used in the multiplex PCR. The CDR3 region of rearranged TCR beta genes was amplified from genomic DNA with a multiplex PCR assay. The amplified TCR beta libraries were sequenced on the Illumina HiSeq System as 87-base-pair reads. The study's own analysis went as follows. A later analysis tallied 70 million to 100 million unique TCR beta chains across the 600 to 700 repertoires, and around 12 million of those chains were shared by two or more donors. To remove PCR and sequencing errors, raw reads were error-corrected and collapsed into unique sequences using a nearest-neighbor algorithm that merged closely related sequences. V, D and J gene segments were assigned by aligning CDR3 sequences to IMGT reference sequences. For a sequence to be retained, a match of at least six nucleotides to both a V gene segment and a J gene segment was required. A rearrangement was called productive if the CDR3 had no stop codons and remained in frame with V and J, and every other rearrangement was called non-productive. CDR3 was defined according to IMGT convention as the region running from the second conserved V-encoded cysteine to the conserved J-encoded phenylalanine. The earlier analysis of 500 to 600 of the donors excluded sequences that lacked an unambiguous match to a single V gene segment. In an earlier analysis of 587 of the donors, V segments were called functional above 56.7% productive rearrangements and were called segregating when the between-donor standard deviation exceeded 5%. A statistical classification framework was developed to diagnose cytomegalovirus status using the catalog of TCR beta chain sequences. V and J gene assignment, in a later analysis, came from comparing TCR nucleotide sequences with IMGT/GENE-DB human TR gene sequences. In a later analysis, CDR3 sequences and most-parsimonious VDJ recombination scenarios were assigned using the TCRdist pipeline. A later analysis defined each TCR beta chain by its CDR3 amino acid sequence plus V-gene family, and excluded reads lacking a unique V-gene family. In a later analysis, 550 to 650 highly shared, low-generation-probability nucleotide sequences were removed to address suspected cross-contamination and a sequencing artifact. A later analysis calculated a clonal expansion index for each public chain from normalized within-repertoire ranks of inferred template counts. In a later analysis, generation probabilities were computed using a VDJ recombination model fitted to out-of-frame rearrangements, and the results were checked against IGoR. A later analysis scored TCR-TCR, TCR-HLA and TCR-CMV co-occurrence with hypergeometric tests, applying a repertoire-size bias correction to TCR pairs. False discovery rates were estimated in a later analysis by permuting HLA or CMV assignments 20 times. In a later analysis, co-occurring TCRs were grouped using DBSCAN, and TCRdist sequence similarity was added for clustering within HLA-allele-positive subsets. Co-occurrence clustering excluded repertoires with fewer than 30,000 or more than 120,000 public chains, plus five with anomalous nucleotide sharing. In its TCRdb copy, this immuneACCESS table keeps in-frame sequences only and misses some clones. Where compared with another copy, unresolved V genes explain less than half of these, and the others have no known cause. The DNA was the basis for D and trimming; V, J and clone size are from that table. The table for this sample lists 150,000 to 200,000 clones; more than 60% of them were counted only once. The ten largest clonotypes hold over 4.5% of the sample.

Sequencing was done on a sample of PBMCs. The TCR was taken from a male donor in good health and CMV-seronegative.

In nucleotide form, the sequence is TGTGCCAGCAGCTTAGTGACAGGACTGAACACTGAAGCTTTCTTT. Its protein reads: CASSLVTGLNTEAFF. The rearranged segments are TRBV7-2 and TRBJ1-1; the D region possibly corresponds to TRBD1 (6 bases align). V gives up 1 base and J gives up 0 bases, and the segment between their germline ends measures 9 bases. The germline V gene encodes CDR1 SGHTA and CDR2 FQGNSA. The CDR3 sequence holds 15 residues, the cysteine and phenylalanine included. Only the CDR3 region is kept as DNA, spanning 45 bases read in frame from base 1.